One sample yielded the 30 T cell receptor beta chains listed below, sequenced in a study of blood T cell repertoires in COVID-19 (dated by TCRdb to 2019 to 2021). Library preparation was by the immunoSEQ multiplex PCR assay. As stored in TCRdb, this immuneACCESS dataset retains in-frame rearrangements with V and J assigned. A fraction of the clones does not appear; measured against another copy, unresolved V genes explain less than half of the discrepancy, and the remainder lacks a known reason. This sample comprises roughly 290,000 clones, around 91% of them detected only once. The top ten hold around 13% of the sample. Sequenced input: peripheral blood. The receptor source for this set is a woman in her sixties or seventies with acute or convalescent COVID-19.

V and J are TRBV28 and TRBJ1-2, with no clear D. V was shortened by 7 bases and J by 2 bases, with 5 bases between the two germline ends. The CDR3 loop spans 11 amino acids. Germline V gene lookup returns CDR1 MDHEN and CDR2 SYDVKM. The CDR3 sequence is CASIKNYGYTF. CDR3 bases: TGTGCCAGCATCAAAAACTATGGCTACACCTTC.

The chain carries TRBV7-2 and TRBJ2-7; D perhaps matches TRBD2 (6 bases). This CDR3 contains 12 residues. CDR1 SGHTA and CDR2 FQGNSA come from the germline V gene. With 5 bases removed from V and 4 bases from J, the gap between germline ends came to 9 bases. CDR3 sequence: CASSPGLYEQYF. In nucleotides, the CDR3 is TGTGCCAGCAGCCCGGGACTTTACGAGCAGTACTTC.

The chain employs TRBV7-8 and TRBJ2-4, with 7 bases identical to TRBD1. The V and J ends lost 5 bases and 4 bases, in that order; junction bases with no gene match: 2. The CDR3 has 13 residues. CDR1 SGHVS and CDR2 FQNEAQ come from the germline V gene. The CDR3 sequence: CASSPGQKNIQYF. The CDR3 DNA reads TGTGCCAGCAGCCCGGGACAGAAAAACATTCAGTACTTC.

The chain has TRBV30 and TRBJ1-4, with a tentative D call TRBD1 (5 bases). Trimming cost V 5 bases and J 4 bases, with 11 bases left between them. Germline CDR1 is GTSNPN and CDR2 is SVGIG (reference sequence). CDR3 length: 13 amino acids. This chain's CDR3 is CAWGGAYNEKLFF. The DNA of the CDR3 is TGTGCCTGGGGGGGAGCGTATAATGAAAAACTGTTTTTT.

This chain joins TRBV5-1 and TRBJ2-1; D is possibly TRBD1 (6 bases). The ends were cut back, 0 bases at V and 2 bases at J, with 12 bases in the middle. Germline lookup yields CDR1 SGHRS and CDR2 YFSETQ. This CDR3 contains 16 residues. The CDR3 spells CASSLGQGITYNEQFF. The CDR3 nucleotides are TGCGCCAGCAGCTTGGGGCAGGGGATCACCTACAATGAGCAGTTCTTC.

In regard to this clone: Within the sample, other DNA sequences also encode this same CDR3. The gene calls are TRBV18 and TRBJ2-7; D might be TRBD2 (6 bases). The length of the CDR3 is 11 residues. In germline, CDR1 is KGHSH, CDR2 LQKENI. The V end lost 2 bases, the J end lost 7 bases, and 6 bases lay between the germline ends. The CDR3 spells CASSPGGEQYF. DNA for the CDR3: TGTGCCAGCTCACCAGGAGGGGAGCAGTACTTC.

The rearrangement links TRBV10-3 to TRBJ2-5; TRBD2 matches at 11 bases. CDR3 length equals 17 residues. Germline CDR1 and CDR2: ENHRY and SYGVKD. Germline trimming cut 0 bases from V and 2 bases from J; bases unmatched to any gene: 5. CDR3 nucleotide sequence: TGTGCCATCAGTGAGTCAGGTAGCGGGGGGGAACAAGAGACCCAGTACTTC. As protein: CAISESGSGGEQETQYF.

The chain has TRBV4-3 and TRBJ1-2; D perhaps matches TRBD1 (5 bases). Germline-derived CDR1 and CDR2 are LGHNA and YSLEER. V was clipped by 1 base and J by 5 bases, with 14 bases between them. The CDR3 length is 15 residues. The CDR3 spells CASSQGPGTVYGYTF. The DNA of the CDR3 is TGCGCCAGCAGCCAAGGACCCGGGACTGTTTATGGCTACACCTTC.

V gene TRBV28 combines with J gene TRBJ2-3; 8 bases are a match to TRBD2. The CDR3 sequence is 16 residues long. Germline V gene lookup returns CDR1 MDHEN and CDR2 SYDVKM. Trimming cost V 3 bases and J 4 bases; bases outside gene matches: 9. The CDR3 reads CASSLRSGSSSDTQYF. The CDR3 nucleotides read TGTGCCAGCAGTTTGAGGAGCGGGAGTAGCTCAGATACGCAGTATTTT.

The genes are TRBV27 and TRBJ1-2; tentatively, D is TRBD1 (6 bases). Germline CDR1 is MNHEY and CDR2 is SMNVEV (reference sequence). V gave up 7 bases and J gave up 8 bases, with 17 bases separating them. The CDR3 consists of 13 residues. The CDR3 coding sequence is TGTGCCAGCACAACAGGGCCCAAGGCGGGCTACACCTTC. Its translation: CASTTGPKAGYTF.

This chain connects TRBV2 to TRBJ1-5, with D possibly being TRBD1 (5 bases). This CDR3 comprises 15 residues. The V and J ends lost 4 bases and 0 bases respectively, with 10 bases between them. CDR1 and CDR2 (germline): SNHLY, FYNNEI. The CDR3 sequence: CASSAVGDSNQPQHF. The CDR3 nucleotides are TGTGCCAGCAGTGCGGTAGGGGATAGCAATCAGCCCCAGCATTTT.

This clone was recorded once. The chain links TRBV7-6 to TRBJ2-2, with 8 positions matching TRBD1. The CDR3 contains 15 residues. The germline V gene has CDR1 SGHVS and CDR2 FNYEAQ. V was pared by 10 bases and J by 3 bases, with 10 bases of the junction left unmatched. The CDR3 DNA is TGTGCCACCAGGGGGCGCCCGACGGACACCGGGGAGCTGTTTTTT. Its protein is CATRGRPTDTGELFF.

This sequence joins TRBV5-1 and TRBJ1-1; 9 bases agree with TRBD1. The trim removed 10 bases at V and 0 bases at J, leaving 7 bases unmatched. From germline, CDR1 is SGHRS and CDR2 YFSETQ. CDR3 length: 14 residues. Here the CDR3 DNA reads TGCGCCTCAAGGACAGGGGACATGAACACTGAAGCTTTCTTT. Translating gives CASRTGDMNTEAFF.

This clone occurred a few times. The V call is TRBV5-1, the J call TRBJ1-1; no clear D gene. Germline V gene sequence: CDR1 SGHRS, CDR2 YFSETQ. The length of the CDR3 is 17 residues. V was cut by 0 bases and J by 3 bases, with 18 bases left in between. In DNA form, the CDR3 reads TGCGCCAGCAGCTTGGGAAAGGGTGCGGGCCTGGACACTGAAGCTTTCTTT. Amino acids: CASSLGKGAGLDTEAFF.

This rearrangement joins TRBV20-1 to TRBJ2-3, with TRBD1 matching over 9 bases. After removal of 3 bases from V and 5 bases from J, the junction contained 9 bases not matched to a gene. Germline V CDR1 and CDR2: DFQATT, SNEGSKA (reference sequence). CDR3 length equals 15 residues. CDR3 in amino acids: CSASPWDRAVDTQYF. The CDR3 coding sequence is TGCAGTGCTAGTCCCTGGGACAGGGCTGTAGATACGCAGTATTTT.

This chain links TRBV6-2 or TRBV6-3 with TRBJ2-1; no clear D gene. The CDR3 covers 17 residues. CDR1 and CDR2 from the germline V gene are MNHEY and SVGEGT. Trimming shortened V by 0 bases and J by 3 bases, and 15 bases separated the two germline ends. CDR3 DNA: TGTGCCAGCAGTTACTCACCAGCGTCCGGAATCTACAATGAGCAGTTCTTC. Translating it yields CASSYSPASGIYNEQFF.

The chain is built from TRBV7-8 and TRBJ2-1; 15 bases line up with TRBD2. V lost 4 bases to trimming and J lost 9 bases; unmatched junction nucleotides: 10. The CDR3 contains 17 residues. The germline gives CDR1 SGHVS, CDR2 FQNEAQ. CDR3 amino acids: CASSSGLAGGGLGEQFF. CDR3 bases: TGTGCCAGCAGCTCGGGACTAGCGGGAGGAGGACTGGGTGAGCAGTTCTTC.

This sequence joins TRBV5-6 and TRBJ2-1, with D perhaps TRBD2 (6 bases). Germline CDR1 SGHDT, CDR2 YYEEEE. V was clipped by 4 bases and J by 0 bases, with 14 bases between them. This CDR3 region has 16 residues. The CDR3 DNA reads TGTGCCAGCAGCGAAACTAGCCAGCCCTCCTACAATGAGCAGTTCTTC. It codes for CASSETSQPSYNEQFF.

V gene TRBV5-1 combines with J gene TRBJ2-1; 8 nucleotides line up with TRBD2. This CDR3 spans 16 amino acids. Germline V CDR1 and CDR2: SGHRS, YFSETQ. The V segment lost 4 bases and the J segment 4 bases; nucleotides outside the gene matches: 10. In nucleotides, the CDR3 is TGCGCCAGCAGCGTGAGGCTAGCGGGTCTATACAATGAGCAGTTCTTC. This encodes CASSVRLAGLYNEQFF.

The chain combines TRBV5-4 with TRBJ2-6, with D possibly matching TRBD1 (6 bases). The germline V and J ends were trimmed by 3 bases and 0 bases, with 19 bases remaining between them. CDR1 and CDR2 from the germline V gene are SGHNT and YYREEE (reference sequence). CDR3 size: 19 residues. CDR3 region: CASSSYREGTVSGANVLTF. The CDR3 bases are TGTGCCAGCAGCTCGTACAGGGAAGGGACCGTCTCTGGGGCCAACGTCCTGACTTTC.

The rearrangement uses TRBV11-2 and TRBJ2-7, with 7 bases aligning to TRBD2. The germline CDR1 and CDR2 sequences are SGHAT and FQNNGV. The CDR3 loop spans 13 amino acids. J lost 7 bases, V lost 0 bases, and 3 bases had no gene match. CDR3 amino acids: CASSLDLGGEQYF. The CDR3 region has the DNA TGTGCCAGCAGCTTAGATCTGGGGGGGGAGCAGTACTTC. Looking up the rest from reference TRBV11-2 and TRBJ2-7 gives the full variable domain: EAGVAQSPRYKIIEKRQSVAFWCNPISGHATLYWYQQILGQGPKLLIQFQNNGVVDDSQLPKDRFSAERLKGVDSTLKIQPAKLEDSAVYLCASSLDLGGEQYFGPGTRLTVT.

This clone came up once. As DNA, the CDR3 is TGTGCCGCCGGGACAGGACACTCTGGGGCCAACGTCCTGACTTTC. Amino acid sequence: CAAGTGHSGANVLTF. The chain couples TRBV27 to TRBJ2-6; TRBD1 matches at 8 bases. Germline CDR1 reads MNHEY; CDR2 reads SMNVEV (reference sequence). The CDR3 is 15 amino acids. J gave up 0 bases and V 11 bases, and 6 bases lay outside the gene matches.

The chain links TRBV7-8 to TRBJ2-1; D uncertain. V dropped 5 bases and J dropped 8 bases, with 13 bases sitting between them. CDR1 SGHVS and CDR2 FQNEAQ come from the germline V gene. This CDR3 comprises 13 residues. The CDR3 is CASSPVLGYEQFF. The CDR3 DNA reads TGTGCCAGCAGCCCTGTCCTCGGGTATGAGCAGTTCTTC.

In this sample, this clone turned up a few times. The rearrangement links TRBV7-8 to TRBJ2-3; maybe TRBD1 (6 bases). Trimming stripped 2 bases from V and 5 bases from J, with 23 bases between. CDR3 length: 18 amino acids. Germline CDR1 and CDR2: SGHVS and FQNEAQ. This chain's CDR3 is CASSLTRGTRGGGDTQYF. For the CDR3, the DNA is TGTGCCAGCAGCTTAACTCGGGGTACCAGGGGTGGAGGAGATACGCAGTATTTT.

The V call is TRBV14, the J call TRBJ2-1, with TRBD1 as a possible D gene (5 bases). The CDR3 covers 17 residues. Germline CDR1 SGHDN, CDR2 FVKESK. The V end lost 4 bases, the J end lost 2 bases, and 18 bases lay between the germline ends. As DNA, the CDR3 is TGTGCCAGCAGCCCGGTACGTGGGGCGAGTCCCTACAATGAGCAGTTCTTC. Translating it yields CASSPVRGASPYNEQFF.

This rearrangement joins TRBV24-1 to TRBJ2-1; TRBD2 matches at 7 bases. The CDR3 length is 17 residues. Trimming removed 6 bases from V and 0 bases from J; junction bases left unmatched: 10. Germline CDR1 reads KGHDR; CDR2 reads SFDVKD. CDR3 DNA: TGTGCCACCAGTCAAGGTAGCGGGCGTAGCTCCTACAATGAGCAGTTCTTC. As protein: CATSQGSGRSSYNEQFF.

The chain couples TRBV4-2 to TRBJ2-7; TRBD2 agrees at 7 bases. The J segment lost 2 bases and the V segment lost 4 bases, leaving 8 bases of the junction unmatched. This CDR3 is built from 15 residues. Germline V CDR1 and CDR2: LGHNA, YNFKEQ. CDR3 sequence reads: CASSPGFGLAYEQYF. The CDR3 DNA reads as TGTGCCAGCAGCCCCGGGTTTGGACTAGCCTACGAGCAGTACTTC.

The V and J genes are TRBV7-8 and TRBJ1-1; 7 bases are a match to TRBD1. The germline CDR1 and CDR2 sequences are SGHVS and FQNEAQ. The CDR3 totals 11 residues. V was clipped by 4 bases and J by 8 bases; unmatched bases: 1. The CDR3 protein is CASSSDREAFF. In nucleotides, the CDR3 is TGTGCCAGCAGCTCGGACAGGGAAGCTTTCTTT. Together with reference TRBV7-8 and TRBJ1-1, the CDR3 gives the full variable domain: GAGVSQSPRYKVAKRGQDVALRCDPISGHVSLFWYQQALGQGPEFLTYFQNEAQLDKSGLPSDRFFAERPEGSVSTLKIQRTQQEDSAVYLCASSSDREAFFGQGTRLTVV.

In its sample, this clone was seen a few times. The chain employs TRBV6-5 and TRBJ2-5, with 7 bases aligning to TRBD1. The CDR3 has 14 residues. Germline-derived CDR1 and CDR2 are MNHEY and SVGAGI. Trimming took 0 bases from V and 5 from J; bases not matched to a gene: 3. The CDR3 spells CASSYSGGVETQYF. DNA for the CDR3: TGTGCCAGCAGTTACTCAGGGGGCGTGGAGACCCAGTACTTC.

The V call is TRBV7-8, the J call TRBJ1-5, with D perhaps matching TRBD1 (5 bases). This CDR3 has 15 amino acids. V was cut by 1 base and J by 5 bases, with 12 bases left in between. Germline V CDR1 and CDR2: SGHVS, FQNEAQ. The CDR3 spells CASSLGGVRHQPQHF. CDR3 sequence (DNA): TGTGCCAGCAGCTTAGGGGGGGTCCGGCATCAGCCCCAGCATTTT.